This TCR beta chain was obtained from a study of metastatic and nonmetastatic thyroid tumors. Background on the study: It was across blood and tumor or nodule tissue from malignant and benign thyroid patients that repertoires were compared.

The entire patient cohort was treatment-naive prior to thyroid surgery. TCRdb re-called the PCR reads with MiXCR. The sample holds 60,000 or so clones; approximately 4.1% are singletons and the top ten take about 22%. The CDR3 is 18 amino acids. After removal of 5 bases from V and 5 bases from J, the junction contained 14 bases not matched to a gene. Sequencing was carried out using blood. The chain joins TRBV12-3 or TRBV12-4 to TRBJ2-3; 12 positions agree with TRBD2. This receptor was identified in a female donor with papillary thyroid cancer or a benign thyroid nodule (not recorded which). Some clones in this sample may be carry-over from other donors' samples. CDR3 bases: TGTGCCAGCAGTCCAAGAGGGCTAGCGGGAGGGGGAGTAGATACGCAGTATTTT. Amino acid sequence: CASSPRGLAGGGVDTQYF.